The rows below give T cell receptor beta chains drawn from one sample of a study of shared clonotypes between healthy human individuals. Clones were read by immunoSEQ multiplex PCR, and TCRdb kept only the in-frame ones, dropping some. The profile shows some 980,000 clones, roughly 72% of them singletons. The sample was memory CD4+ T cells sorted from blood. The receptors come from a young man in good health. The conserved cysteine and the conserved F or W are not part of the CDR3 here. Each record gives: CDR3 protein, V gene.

CDR3aa: ASRGGEGQPQH; v_gene: TRBV5-1
CDR3aa: ASSLERGSTDTQY; v_gene: TRBV5-1
CDR3aa: ASSELGTVYGYT; v_gene: TRBV6-1
CDR3aa: ASRNTGGGYEQY; v_gene: TRBV6-1
CDR3aa: ASSQQTSGGVYEQY; v_gene: TRBV4-1
CDR3aa: ASRPRTGAVEKLF; v_gene: TRBV6-1
CDR3aa: ASSLDVGSGNTIY; v_gene: TRBV5-1
CDR3aa: ASRSSGTGTEQY; v_gene: TRBV7-9
CDR3aa: ASSLQGSYEQY; v_gene: TRBV28
CDR3aa: ASSPRPANYGYT; v_gene: TRBV28
CDR3aa: ATSAYRQDYGYT; v_gene: TRBV15
CDR3aa: ASSFKGGTDYGYT; v_gene: TRBV6-1
CDR3aa: SVEDWRNSYNEQF; v_gene: TRBV29-1
CDR3aa: ASSESGIEQF; v_gene: TRBV6-1
CDR3aa: ASSVLSTGGEGA; v_gene: TRBV9
CDR3aa: ASSPPGTGTDYSNQPQH; v_gene: TRBV28
CDR3aa: AISESAAGANQPQH; v_gene: TRBV10-3
CDR3aa: ARPDGDSPLH; v_gene: TRBV10-1
CDR3aa: AISEGQGPTEAF; v_gene: TRBV10-3
CDR3aa: ASSPYAGAGNNVLT; v_gene: TRBV7-2
CDR3aa: ASRFGRNTEAF; v_gene: TRBV5-4
CDR3aa: ASSYRAATSYEQY; v_gene: TRBV6-5
CDR3aa: ATMGGAKYEQY; v_gene: TRBV28
CDR3aa: ASTQDAGGSTEAF; v_gene: TRBV4-3
CDR3aa: ASKRADTQY; v_gene: TRBV6-1
CDR3aa: ASSLLENTGELF; v_gene: TRBV5-1
CDR3aa: ASSLIGQTSSGANVLT; v_gene: TRBV7-6
CDR3aa: ASSAQGANTEAF; v_gene: TRBV10-2
CDR3aa: ASSQGQGAGGTDTQY; v_gene: TRBV4-3
CDR3aa: ASSLDPGRSEAF; v_gene: TRBV5-4
CDR3aa: ASSPGDTSYEQY; v_gene: TRBV18
CDR3aa: ASSSGSLGTSYEQY; v_gene: TRBV5-1
CDR3aa: ASSERAGPSSYNSPLH; v_gene: TRBV6-1
CDR3aa: ASSVELRPNTGELF; v_gene: TRBV9
CDR3aa: ATGQGAPDYGYT; v_gene: TRBV10-3
CDR3aa: ASSPGGTSAGTQY; v_gene: TRBV18
CDR3aa: ASSSRQGARYGYT; v_gene: TRBV7-2
CDR3aa: ASSDRRTDTQY; v_gene: TRBV2
CDR3aa: ASSITTDTQY; v_gene: TRBV19
CDR3aa: ATSRTVDTEAF; v_gene: TRBV15
CDR3aa: ASSPERPADTQY; v_gene: TRBV13
CDR3aa: AWSGVKGNTEAF; v_gene: TRBV30
CDR3aa: ASSLEGPHEQF; v_gene: TRBV11-3
CDR3aa: ASSLGSGASEQY; v_gene: TRBV7-2
CDR3aa: ASRGTVNTEAF; v_gene: TRBV5-4
CDR3aa: ASSQSAPGRRNSNQPQH; v_gene: TRBV23-1
CDR3aa: ASSIGQKETQY; v_gene: TRBV7-2
CDR3aa: ASSEKFASQEAF; v_gene: TRBV6-1
CDR3aa: ASSVRSLTGEAEQY; v_gene: TRBV4-1
CDR3aa: SASDYGYT; v_gene: TRBV20-1
CDR3aa: ASSQDYADSGNTIY; v_gene: TRBV4-2
CDR3aa: ASSLSRGETGELF; v_gene: TRBV5-4